This T cell receptor beta chain appears in the sequencing data of a study of T cell responses to AZD1222 COVID-19 vaccine. Broader study findings: Spike was spanned by vaccine-associated CD4 TCRs, which were dominant at 160-218 and 743-854. When two AZD1222 doses had been given, Spike-specific TCR breadth and depth rose. Among the donors, most were white British and more were female, and clonal diversity was possibly underestimated.

With respect to this clone: Its target is unknown.

Profiled with immunoSEQ multiplex PCR; TCRdb holds only in-frame clones, not every one. The sample contains around 150,000 clones, about 90% of which appear only once. Germline values: CDR1 GTSNPN, CDR2 SVGIG (reference sequence). The CDR3 extends over 11 amino acids. Trimming cost V 3 bases and J 6 bases, with 9 bases left between them. This TCR came from an adult in good health. The chain links TRBV30 to TRBJ2-7; D remains unclear. The sample consisted of peripheral blood, taken on day 0 of MenACWY control vaccination. Here the CDR3 reads CAWRTGSEQYF. Here the CDR3 DNA reads TGTGCCTGGAGGACCGGGTCCGAGCAGTACTTC.